This section outlines one TCR beta chain sequence together with its context. What it binds is unknown. The germline V gene encodes CDR1 SGDLS and CDR2 YYNGEE. The length of the CDR3 is 18 residues. Trimming took 5 bases from V and 6 from J; bases not matched to a gene: 18. The data were produced by immunoSEQ multiplex PCR, yet TCRdb's version contains in-frame clones alone and is incomplete. This sample has 150,000 to 200,000 clones; 84% occur once, and the top ten carry about 9.4%. The sample originates from a study of cytomegalovirus exposure and HLA in healthy donors. Background on the study: The approximately 710 first-cohort repertoires and the roughly 120 validation repertoires shared the same platform, a later analysis reported. Study-wide results and caveats: The study flagged fewer than 200 TCR beta chains as cytomegalovirus-associated. Reports indicated that the classifier achieved high specificity and sensitivity in diagnosing cytomegalovirus status.

This clonotype was obtained from a man aged 30-40 years in good health and CMV-seropositive. The chain has TRBV9 and TRBJ2-1; 9 bases match TRBD2. The specimen was PBMCs. The CDR3 reads CASRAILALAGLFNEQFF. The CDR3 region has the DNA TGTGCCAGCAGGGCCATCCTTGCACTAGCGGGCCTCTTCAATGAGCAGTTCTTC.